This TCR beta chain is drawn from a study of vaccination effects on CD4 cells after COVID-19. Worth noting for this clone: Its specificity is unknown.

Sequencing used immunoSEQ multiplex PCR; TCRdb keeps in-frame clones, though not all of them. The sample carries tens of thousands of clones, approximately 82% recorded once. The germline CDR1 and CDR2 sequences are SGHNT and YENEEA. This CDR3 region has 16 residues. V lost 4 bases, J lost 0 bases, and 14 bases lay in between. With approximately 10 days of culture completed, CD4+ T cells were isolated. Infection with SARS-CoV-2 occurred in the person between March and December 2020, and PCR confirmed it. Either the BNT162b2 or mRNA-1273 vaccine was given to participants in two doses. The chain joins TRBV11-3 to TRBJ2-3; perhaps D is TRBD1 or TRBD2 (5 bases each). Sequencing was performed on CD4+ T cells from PBMCs cultured without peptide, taken after COVID-19 vaccination. This TCR derives from a human donor who had a prior SARS-CoV-2 infection. For the CDR3, the DNA is TGTGCCAGCAGCTCCCGCTGGGGACGTAGCACAGATACGCAGTATTTT. Translation: CASSSRWGRSTDTQYF. Full variable domain (remainder filled in from reference TRBV11-3 and TRBJ2-3): EAGVVQSPRYKIIEKKQPVAFWCNPISGHNTLYWYLQNLGQGPELLIRYENEEAVDDSQLPKDRFSAERLKGVDSTLKIQPAELGDSAVYLCASSSRWGRSTDTQYFGPGTRLTVL.